This TCR beta chain is from a study of human T cells and chemical hapten exposure. General study points: Counts of expanded TCRs (at PT1) showed a positive correlation with patch test score. No change in TCRs above 1 in 1000 frequency was produced by DPC sensitization.

The library tagged each cDNA molecule with unique molecular identifiers. One entry per CDR3 protein results from TCRdb running MiXCR on the RACE reads. The sample includes about 96,000 distinct CDR3 sequences, approximately 9.3% seen only once; the top ten take 2% to 2.5%. About this clonotype: Its target is unknown.

Time point in this sample: patch test 2, 6 weeks after DPC sensitization. Treatment reported: therapeutic diphenylcyclopropenone sensitization with weekly scalp DPC. This CDR3 contains 13 residues. Trimming left V 2 bases short and J 2 bases short, with 6 bases between. Germline V gene sequence: CDR1 MNHEY, CDR2 SVGEGT. The source is a middle-aged woman with alopecia areata. Some clones in this sample may be carry-over from other donors' samples. V is TRBV6-2 or TRBV6-3 and J is TRBJ2-5, with D uncertain. Sequencing was performed on whole blood, taken in connection with sensitization to the hapten diphenylcyclopropenone (DPC). The CDR3 loop reads CASSYQQQETQYF. DNA of the CDR3: TGTGCCAGCAGTTACCAGCAACAAGAGACCCAGTACTTC.